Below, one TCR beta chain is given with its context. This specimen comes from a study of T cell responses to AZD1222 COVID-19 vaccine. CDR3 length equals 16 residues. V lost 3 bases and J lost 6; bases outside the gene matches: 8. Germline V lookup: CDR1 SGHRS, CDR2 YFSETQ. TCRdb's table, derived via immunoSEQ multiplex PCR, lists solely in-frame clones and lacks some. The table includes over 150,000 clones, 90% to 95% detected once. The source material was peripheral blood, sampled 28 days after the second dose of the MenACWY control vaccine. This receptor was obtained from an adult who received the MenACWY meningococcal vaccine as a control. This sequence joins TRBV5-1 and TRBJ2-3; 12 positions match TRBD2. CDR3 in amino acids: CASSSALAGGRDTQYF. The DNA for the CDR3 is TGCGCCAGCAGCTCGGCCCTAGCGGGGGGGAGGGATACGCAGTATTTT.